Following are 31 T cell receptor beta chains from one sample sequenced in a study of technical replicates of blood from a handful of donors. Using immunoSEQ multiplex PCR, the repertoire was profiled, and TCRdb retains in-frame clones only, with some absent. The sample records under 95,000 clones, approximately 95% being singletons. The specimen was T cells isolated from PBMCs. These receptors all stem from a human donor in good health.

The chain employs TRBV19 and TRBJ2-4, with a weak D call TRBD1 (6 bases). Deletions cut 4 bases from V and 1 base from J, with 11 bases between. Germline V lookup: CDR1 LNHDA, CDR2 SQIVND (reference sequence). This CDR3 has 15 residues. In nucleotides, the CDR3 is TGTGCCAGTAGTACCACAGGGACCGCCAAAAACATTCAGTACTTC. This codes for CASSTTGTAKNIQYF.

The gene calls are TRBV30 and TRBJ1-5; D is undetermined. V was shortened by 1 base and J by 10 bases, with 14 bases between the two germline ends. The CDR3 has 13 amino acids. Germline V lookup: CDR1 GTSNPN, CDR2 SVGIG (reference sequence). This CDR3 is CAWSGKLGFPQHF. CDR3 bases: TGTGCCTGGAGTGGGAAGTTGGGCTTTCCCCAGCATTTT.

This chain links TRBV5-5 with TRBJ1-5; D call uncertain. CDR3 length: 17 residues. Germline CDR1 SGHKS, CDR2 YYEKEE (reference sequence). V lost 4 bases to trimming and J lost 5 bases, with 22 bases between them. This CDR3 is CASSPQPSGDLDQPQHF. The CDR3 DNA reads TGTGCCAGCAGCCCCCAACCGAGCGGGGATCTGGATCAGCCCCAGCATTTT.

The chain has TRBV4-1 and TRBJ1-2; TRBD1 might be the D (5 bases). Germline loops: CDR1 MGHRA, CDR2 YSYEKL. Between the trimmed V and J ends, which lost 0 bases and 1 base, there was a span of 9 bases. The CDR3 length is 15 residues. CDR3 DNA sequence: TGCGCCAGCAGCCAAGAAACCCAGGGTAACTATGGCTACACCTTC. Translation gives CASSQETQGNYGYTF.

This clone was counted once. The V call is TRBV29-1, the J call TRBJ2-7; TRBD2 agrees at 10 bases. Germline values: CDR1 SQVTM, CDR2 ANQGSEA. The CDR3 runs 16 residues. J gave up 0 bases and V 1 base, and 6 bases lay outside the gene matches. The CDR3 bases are TGCAGCGTTGAAGCCCCGGCTAGCGGGAGCTCCTACGAGCAGTACTTC. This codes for CSVEAPASGSSYEQYF.

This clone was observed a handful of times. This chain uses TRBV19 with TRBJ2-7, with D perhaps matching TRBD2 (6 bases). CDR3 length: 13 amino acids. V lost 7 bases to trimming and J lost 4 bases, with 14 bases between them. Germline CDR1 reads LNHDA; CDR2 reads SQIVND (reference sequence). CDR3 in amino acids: CASTTPGGYEQYF. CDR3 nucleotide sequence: TGTGCCAGTACCACACCCGGAGGGTACGAGCAGTACTTC.

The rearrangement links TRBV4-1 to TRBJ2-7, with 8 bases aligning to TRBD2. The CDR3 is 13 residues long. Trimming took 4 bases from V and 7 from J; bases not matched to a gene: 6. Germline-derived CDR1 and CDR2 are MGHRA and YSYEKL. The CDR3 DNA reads TGCGCCAGCAGCCTTACCGCTAGCGGGGAGCAGTACTTC. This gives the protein CASSLTASGEQYF.

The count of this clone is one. CDR3 coding DNA: TGTGCCACTACGGGGGGGCTCGACACCGGGGAGCTGTTTTTT. Translation: CATTGGLDTGELFF. The chain combines TRBV2 with TRBJ2-2; 8 positions match TRBD2. In germline, CDR1 is SNHLY, CDR2 FYNNEI. Trimming removed 10 bases from V and 3 bases from J; junction bases left unmatched: 7. The CDR3 is 14 amino acids.

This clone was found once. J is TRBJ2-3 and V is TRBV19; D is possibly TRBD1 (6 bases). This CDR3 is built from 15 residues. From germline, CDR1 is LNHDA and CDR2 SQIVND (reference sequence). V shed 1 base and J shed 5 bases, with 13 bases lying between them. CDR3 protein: CASSIGAQGRDTQYF. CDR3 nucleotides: TGTGCCAGTAGTATAGGAGCCCAGGGGAGAGATACGCAGTATTTT.

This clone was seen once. DNA for the CDR3: TGCAGCGTACCGGGACTAGCGGGTTATGAGCAGTTCTTC. Translation gives CSVPGLAGYEQFF. The chain is built from TRBV29-1 and TRBJ2-1; 12 bases are a match to TRBD2. This CDR3 is 13 amino acids long. Germline-derived CDR1 and CDR2 are SQVTM and ANQGSEA. V lost 6 bases, J lost 8 bases, and 5 bases stayed unmatched.

The CDR3 is CASSLWAGGTDTQYF. The CDR3 nucleotides read TGTGCCAGCAGTTTATGGGCGGGAGGCACAGATACGCAGTATTTT. This chain connects TRBV27 to TRBJ2-3; 7 bases agree with TRBD2. This CDR3 region has 15 residues. Germline CDR1 MNHEY, CDR2 SMNVEV (reference sequence). V shed 1 base and J 1 base; nucleotides not matched to a gene: 2.

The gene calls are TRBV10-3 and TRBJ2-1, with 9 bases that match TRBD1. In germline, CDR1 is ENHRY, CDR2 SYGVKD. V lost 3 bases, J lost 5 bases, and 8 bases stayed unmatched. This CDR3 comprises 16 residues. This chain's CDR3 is CAISDPGQGGHNEQFF. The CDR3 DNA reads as TGTGCCATCAGTGACCCGGGACAGGGAGGGCACAATGAGCAGTTCTTC.

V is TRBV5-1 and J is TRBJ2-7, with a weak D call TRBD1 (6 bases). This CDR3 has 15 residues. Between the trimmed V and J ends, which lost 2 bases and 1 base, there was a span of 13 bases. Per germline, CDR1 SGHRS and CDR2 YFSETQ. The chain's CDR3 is CASSFRGGRSYEQYF. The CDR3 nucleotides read TGCGCCAGCAGCTTTCGTGGGGGCAGATCCTACGAGCAGTACTTC.

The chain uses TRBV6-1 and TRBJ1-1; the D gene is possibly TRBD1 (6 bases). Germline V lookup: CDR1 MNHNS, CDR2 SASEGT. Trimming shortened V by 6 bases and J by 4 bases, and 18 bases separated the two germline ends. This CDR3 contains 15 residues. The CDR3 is CASRKGEGGPTEAFF. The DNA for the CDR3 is TGTGCCAGCAGAAAGGGGGAGGGGGGTCCCACTGAAGCTTTCTTT.

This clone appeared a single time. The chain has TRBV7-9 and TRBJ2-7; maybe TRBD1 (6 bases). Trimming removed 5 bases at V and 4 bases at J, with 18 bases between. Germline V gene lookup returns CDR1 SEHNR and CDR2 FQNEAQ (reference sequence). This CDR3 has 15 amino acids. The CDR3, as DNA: TGTGCCAGCAGCCATCGACAGGTGGAACTATACGAGCAGTACTTC. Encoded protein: CASSHRQVELYEQYF.

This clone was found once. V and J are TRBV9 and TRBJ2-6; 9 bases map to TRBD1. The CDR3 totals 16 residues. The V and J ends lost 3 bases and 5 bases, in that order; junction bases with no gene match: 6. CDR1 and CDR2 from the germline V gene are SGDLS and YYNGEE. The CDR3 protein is CASSAPNRGRANVLTF. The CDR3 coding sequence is TGTGCCAGCAGCGCGCCGAACAGGGGGCGGGCCAACGTCCTGACTTTC.

The CDR3 is CASSLGGQRNTEAFF. The CDR3, as DNA: TGTGCCAGCAGTTTAGGAGGACAGCGGAACACTGAAGCTTTCTTT. The rearrangement joins TRBV28 to TRBJ1-1; perhaps TRBD1 as D (6 bases). Germline assignment: CDR1 MDHEN and CDR2 SYDVKM. The CDR3 loop spans 15 amino acids. V dropped 2 bases and J dropped 1 base, with 11 bases sitting between them.

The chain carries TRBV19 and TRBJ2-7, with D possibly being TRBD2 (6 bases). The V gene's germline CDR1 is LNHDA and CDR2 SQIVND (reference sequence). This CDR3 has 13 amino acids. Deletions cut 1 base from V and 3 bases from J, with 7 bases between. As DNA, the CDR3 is TGTGCCAGTAGTATAGGGGACTTCTACGAGCAGTACTTC. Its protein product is CASSIGDFYEQYF.

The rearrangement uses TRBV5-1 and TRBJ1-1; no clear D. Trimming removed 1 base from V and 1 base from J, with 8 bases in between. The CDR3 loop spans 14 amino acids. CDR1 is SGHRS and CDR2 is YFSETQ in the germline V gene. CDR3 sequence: CASSLTTGNTEAFF. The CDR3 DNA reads TGCGCCAGCAGCTTGACGACGGGGAACACTGAAGCTTTCTTT.

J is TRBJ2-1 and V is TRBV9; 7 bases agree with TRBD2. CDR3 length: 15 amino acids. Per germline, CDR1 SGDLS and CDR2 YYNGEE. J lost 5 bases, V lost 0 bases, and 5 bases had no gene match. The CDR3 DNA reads TGTGCCAGCAGCGTAGGTCTAGCGGAAAACAATGAGCAGTTCTTC. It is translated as CASSVGLAENNEQFF.

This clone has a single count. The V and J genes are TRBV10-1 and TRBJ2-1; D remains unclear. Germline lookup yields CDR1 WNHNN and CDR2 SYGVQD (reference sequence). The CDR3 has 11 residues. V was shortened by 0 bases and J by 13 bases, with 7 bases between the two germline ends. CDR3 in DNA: TGCGCCAGCAGTGAGTCCGAGCGACAGTTCTTC. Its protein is CASSESERQFF.

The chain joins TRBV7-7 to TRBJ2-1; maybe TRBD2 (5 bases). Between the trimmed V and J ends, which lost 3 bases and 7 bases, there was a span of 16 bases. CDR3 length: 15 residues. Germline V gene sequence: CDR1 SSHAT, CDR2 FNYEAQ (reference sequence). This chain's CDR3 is CASSLGSTSGNEQFF. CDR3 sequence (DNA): TGTGCCAGCAGCTTGGGATCAACCTCGGGGAATGAGCAGTTCTTC.

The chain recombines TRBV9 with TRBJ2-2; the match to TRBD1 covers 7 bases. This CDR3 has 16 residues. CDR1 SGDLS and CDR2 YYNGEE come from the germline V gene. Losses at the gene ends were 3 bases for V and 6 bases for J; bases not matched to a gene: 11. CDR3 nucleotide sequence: TGTGCCAGCAGCGCCCCCGACAGGGTAAAGCCCGGGGAGCTGTTTTTT. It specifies CASSAPDRVKPGELFF.

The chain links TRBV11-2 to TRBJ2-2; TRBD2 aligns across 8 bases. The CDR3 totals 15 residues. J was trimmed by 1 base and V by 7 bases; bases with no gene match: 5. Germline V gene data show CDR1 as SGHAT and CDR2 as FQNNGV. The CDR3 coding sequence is TGTGCCAGCACCGCACGGGGGGGGAACACCGGGGAGCTGTTTTTT. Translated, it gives CASTARGGNTGELFF.

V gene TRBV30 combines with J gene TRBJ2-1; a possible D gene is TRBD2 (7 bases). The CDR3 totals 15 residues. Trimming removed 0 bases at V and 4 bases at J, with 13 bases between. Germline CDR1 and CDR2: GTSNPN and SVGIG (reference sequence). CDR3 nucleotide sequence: TGTGCCTGGAGTGTACCGGGGGGCCGATACAATGAGCAGTTCTTC. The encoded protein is CAWSVPGGRYNEQFF.

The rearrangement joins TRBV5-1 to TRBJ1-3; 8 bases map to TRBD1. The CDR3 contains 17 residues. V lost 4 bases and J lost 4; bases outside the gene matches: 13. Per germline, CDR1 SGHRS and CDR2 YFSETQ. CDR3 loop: CASSQKRQGFQGNTIYF. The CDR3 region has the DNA TGCGCCAGCAGCCAAAAACGACAGGGGTTTCAAGGAAACACCATATATTTT.

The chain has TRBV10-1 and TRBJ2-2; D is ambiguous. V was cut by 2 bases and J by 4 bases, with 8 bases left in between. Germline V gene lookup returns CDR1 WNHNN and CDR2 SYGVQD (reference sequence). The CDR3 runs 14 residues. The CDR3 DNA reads TGCGCCAGCAGTGAGGGGCGACGCACCGGGGAGCTGTTTTTT. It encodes CASSEGRRTGELFF.

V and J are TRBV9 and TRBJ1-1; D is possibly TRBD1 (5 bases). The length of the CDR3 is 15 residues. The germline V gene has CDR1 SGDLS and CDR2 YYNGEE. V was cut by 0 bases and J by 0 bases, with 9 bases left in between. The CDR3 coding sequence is TGTGCCAGCAGCGTAGAGGGCAGGGTGAACACTGAAGCTTTCTTT. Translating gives CASSVEGRVNTEAFF.

CDR3 DNA: TGTGCCAGTAGTATAGCTCGGGTAGGGAACACTGAAGCTTTCTTT. Amino acids: CASSIARVGNTEAFF. The chain recombines TRBV19 with TRBJ1-1; unclear D gene. The germline V gene has CDR1 LNHDA and CDR2 SQIVND (reference sequence). The CDR3 consists of 15 residues. The V gene lost 1 base and the J gene lost 1 base, with 10 bases spanning the gap.

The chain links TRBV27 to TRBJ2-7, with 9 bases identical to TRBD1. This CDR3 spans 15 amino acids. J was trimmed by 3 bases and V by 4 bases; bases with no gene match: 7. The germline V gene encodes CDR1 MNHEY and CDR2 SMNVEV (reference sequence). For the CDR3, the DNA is TGTGCCAGCAGTTCCGTATGGGGACAGGGCTACGAGCAGTACTTC. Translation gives CASSSVWGQGYEQYF.

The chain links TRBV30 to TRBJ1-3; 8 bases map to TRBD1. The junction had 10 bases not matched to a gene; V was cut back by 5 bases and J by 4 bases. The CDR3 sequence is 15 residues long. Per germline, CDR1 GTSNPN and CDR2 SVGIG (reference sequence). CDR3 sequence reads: CAWEPGGARGNTIYF. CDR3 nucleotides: TGTGCCTGGGAACCAGGGGGCGCGAGGGGAAACACCATATATTTT.